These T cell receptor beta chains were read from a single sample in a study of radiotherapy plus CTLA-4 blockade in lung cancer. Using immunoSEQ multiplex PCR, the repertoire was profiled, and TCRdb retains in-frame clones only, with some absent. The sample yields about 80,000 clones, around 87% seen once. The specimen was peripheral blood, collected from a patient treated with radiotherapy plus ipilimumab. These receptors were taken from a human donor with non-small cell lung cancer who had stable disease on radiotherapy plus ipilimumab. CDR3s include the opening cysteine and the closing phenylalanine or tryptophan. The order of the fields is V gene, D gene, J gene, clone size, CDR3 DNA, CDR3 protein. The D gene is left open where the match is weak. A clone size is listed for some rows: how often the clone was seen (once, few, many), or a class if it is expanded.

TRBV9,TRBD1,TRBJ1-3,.,TGTGCCAGCAGCGTAGGGACAGGGATACCTGGAAACACCATATATTTT,CASSVGTGIPGNTIYF
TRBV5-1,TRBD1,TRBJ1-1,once,TGCGCCAGCAGCACGGTCCCGGGACAGGGGGCTGAAGCTTTCTTT,CASSTVPGQGAEAFF
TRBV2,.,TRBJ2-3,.,TGTGCCAGCAGTGAAACAGGGACGGGAACAGATACGCAGTATTTT,CASSETGTGTDTQYF
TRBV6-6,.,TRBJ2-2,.,TGTGCCAGCACCCCAAGGGACGGGGAGCTGTTTTTT,CASTPRDGELFF
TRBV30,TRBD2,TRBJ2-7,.,TGTGCCTGGAGTTCACAGCGGGGGGGCTTCCCCTACGAGCAGTACTTC,CAWSSQRGGFPYEQYF
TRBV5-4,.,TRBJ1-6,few,TGTGCCAGCAGCTCTAGGACAGAGAATTCACCCCTCCACTTT,CASSSRTENSPLHF
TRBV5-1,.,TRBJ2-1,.,TGCGCCAGCAGCGCCAGACGTGGTCCGAGCTCCTACAATGAGCAGTTCTTC,CASSARRGPSSYNEQFF
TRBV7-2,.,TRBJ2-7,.,TGTGCCAGCAGCTTAGAGGCATTCTCCTACGAGCAGTACTTC,CASSLEAFSYEQYF
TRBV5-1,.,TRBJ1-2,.,TGCGCCAGCAGCTCGGCTTCGATAGATGGCTACACCTTC,CASSSASIDGYTF
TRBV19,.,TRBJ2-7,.,TGTGCCAGTAGTATGGGTGAGAGTTCGTACGAGCAGTACTTC,CASSMGESSYEQYF
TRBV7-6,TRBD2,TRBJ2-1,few,TGTGCCAGCAGCTTAGCCGACCTAGCGGGGGTGGGCGAGCAGTTCTTC,CASSLADLAGVGEQFF
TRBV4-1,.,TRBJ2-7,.,TGCGCCAGCAGCCAAGAGTCCGGGGGCAACTACGAGCAGTACTTC,CASSQESGGNYEQYF
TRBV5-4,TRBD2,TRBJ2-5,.,TGTGCCAGCAGCCGGGGACTAGCGGGAGGAGAGACCCAGTACTTC,CASSRGLAGGETQYF
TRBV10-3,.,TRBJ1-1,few,TGTGCCATCAGTGAAGGCGGTACCACTGAAGCTTTCTTT,CAISEGGTTEAFF
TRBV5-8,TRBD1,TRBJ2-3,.,TGTGCCAGCAGCTTGGCCCGGACAGGGTGGACAGATACGCAGTATTTT,CASSLARTGWTDTQYF
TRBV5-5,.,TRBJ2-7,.,TGTGCCAGCAGCTTGGCCGGCGACAGTCCCTACGAGCAGTACTTC,CASSLAGDSPYEQYF
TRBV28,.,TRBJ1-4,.,TGTGCCAGTATGGGGTGGTCAACTAATGAAAAACTGTTTTTT,CASMGWSTNEKLFF
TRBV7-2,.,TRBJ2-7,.,TGTGCCAGCAGCTTATCGGGGTACGAGCAGTACTTC,CASSLSGYEQYF
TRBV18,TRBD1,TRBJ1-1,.,TGTGCCAGCTCTAAAACAGGGGAGAGGACTGAAGCTTTCTTT,CASSKTGERTEAFF
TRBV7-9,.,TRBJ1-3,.,TGTGCCAGCAGCTTAGATCAGGGGAGAGACACCATATATTTT,CASSLDQGRDTIYF
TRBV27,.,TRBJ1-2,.,TGTGCCAGCAGTTTGTCGGGGCTTAACTATGGCTACACCTTC,CASSLSGLNYGYTF
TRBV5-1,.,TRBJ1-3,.,TGCGCCAGCAGCGTGGGGGAAGGAAACACCATATATTTT,CASSVGEGNTIYF
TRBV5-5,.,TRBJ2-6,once,TGTGCCAGCAGCTCCCAAGGCGCGGCCAACGTCCTGACTTTC,CASSSQGAANVLTF
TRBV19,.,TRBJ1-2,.,TGTGCCAGTAGTCCGAGTAGGGATTATAAGGGTGGCTACACCTTC,CASSPSRDYKGGYTF
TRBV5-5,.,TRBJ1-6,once,TGTGCCAGCAGCCCCCTGACACCGTATAATTCACCCCTCCACTTT,CASSPLTPYNSPLHF
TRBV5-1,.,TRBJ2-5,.,TGCGCCAGCAGCTTGGAAGAGACCCAGTACTTC,CASSLEETQYF
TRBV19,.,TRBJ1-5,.,TGTGCCAGTAGTGTGGGCCTTCATCAGCCCCAGCATTTT,CASSVGLHQPQHF
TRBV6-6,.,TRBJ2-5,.,TGTGCCAGCAGTTACAGCGGAGTGGGAGAGACCCAGTACTTC,CASSYSGVGETQYF
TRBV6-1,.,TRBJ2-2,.,TGTGCCAGCCGAGCCGGTCCCACCGGGGAGCTGTTTTTT,CASRAGPTGELFF
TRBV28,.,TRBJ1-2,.,TGTGCCAGCAGCGCCGGGGGGTTAGGCTATGGCTACACCTTC,CASSAGGLGYGYTF
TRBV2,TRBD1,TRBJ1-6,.,TGTGCCAGCAGAACCGGGACAGTAAACTCCTATAATTCACCCCTCCACTTT,CASRTGTVNSYNSPLHF
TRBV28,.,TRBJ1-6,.,TGTGCCAGCAGTTTAAACGTGGGGAATTCACCCCTCCACTTT,CASSLNVGNSPLHF
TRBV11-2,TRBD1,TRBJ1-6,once,TGTGCCAGCAGCTCCAGGACAGGGCGGTCACCCCTCCACTTT,CASSSRTGRSPLHF
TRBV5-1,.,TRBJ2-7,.,TGCGCCAGCAGCTCGTCCCGGGACTTTCTTCGGGACGAGCAGTACTTC,CASSSSRDFLRDEQYF
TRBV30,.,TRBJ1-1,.,TGTGCCTGGAGTGTATCTCGGCAGGCTCCTGAAGCTTTCTTT,CAWSVSRQAPEAFF